The 32 T cell receptor beta chains below all came from one sample that was sequenced in a study of blood T cells in healthy people across ages. Then a second PCR, running about 6 to 12 cycles, was carried out with a sample-barcoded 5' primer and a J-beta primer mix. TCRdb reanalysed the 5' RACE reads using MiXCR and keeps one entry per CDR3 protein. This table has 750,000 to 950,000 distinct CDR3 sequences, 40% to 65% appearing once. Sequencing was performed on blood. These receptors originate from a man older than 75 in good health.

The chain is built from TRBV11-2 and TRBJ2-3; TRBD2 matches 10 bases. Germline values: CDR1 SGHAT, CDR2 FQNNGV. Trimming took 2 bases from V and 4 from J; bases not matched to a gene: 3. This CDR3 is 15 amino acids long. The CDR3 reads CASSLTSGMSDTQYF. The CDR3 region has the DNA TGTGCCAGCAGCTTAACTAGCGGGATGTCAGATACGCAGTATTTT. Variable domain in full (rest from reference TRBV11-2 and TRBJ2-3): EAGVAQSPRYKIIEKRQSVAFWCNPISGHATLYWYQQILGQGPKLLIQFQNNGVVDDSQLPKDRFSAERLKGVDSTLKIQPAKLEDSAVYLCASSLTSGMSDTQYFGPGTRLTVL.

V gene TRBV9 combines with J gene TRBJ2-1; 11 bases fit TRBD2. The CDR3 consists of 15 residues. The V gene's germline CDR1 is SGDLS and CDR2 YYNGEE. Trimming removed 3 bases from V and 7 bases from J; junction bases left unmatched: 6. The CDR3: CASSALAGGENEQFF. DNA of the CDR3: TGTGCCAGCAGCGCCCTAGCGGGAGGTGAAAATGAGCAGTTCTTC. Variable domain in full (rest from reference TRBV9 and TRBJ2-1): DSGVTQTPKHLITATGQRVTLRCSPRSGDLSVYWYQQSLDQGLQFLIQYYNGEERAKGNILERFSAQQFPDLHSELNLSSLELGDSALYFCASSALAGGENEQFFGPGTRLTVL.

The CDR3 here is CSAIAGGGETQYF. Here the CDR3 DNA reads TGCAGTGCTATAGCGGGAGGCGGGGAGACCCAGTACTTC. This chain links TRBV20-1 with TRBJ2-5, with TRBD2 matching 10 bases. CDR3 size: 13 residues. V shed 4 bases and J 5 bases; nucleotides not matched to a gene: 4. Germline V gene sequence: CDR1 DFQATT, CDR2 SNEGSKA (reference sequence).

CDR3 sequence: CSAQGPLYEQYF. CDR3 DNA: TGCAGTGCCCAAGGCCCACTCTACGAGCAGTACTTC. The chain joins TRBV20-1 to TRBJ2-7; no definite D call. This CDR3 spans 12 amino acids. The V end was cut by 6 bases, the J end by 3 bases, with 12 bases between. CDR1 is DFQATT, CDR2 SNEGSKA, per germline (reference sequence).

The count of this clonotype is one. The genes are TRBV27 and TRBJ2-7; D might be TRBD2 (5 bases). The germline V and J ends were trimmed by 4 bases and 2 bases, with 9 bases remaining between them. The CDR3 runs 13 residues. CDR1 and CDR2 (germline): MNHEY, SMNVEV (reference sequence). CDR3 nucleotide sequence: TGTGCCAGCAGTTCACTAGATACCTACGAGCAGTACTTC. It yields the protein CASSSLDTYEQYF.

This clonotype was counted many times. V gene TRBV11-1 combines with J gene TRBJ2-3; 7 bases line up with TRBD2. J was trimmed by 14 bases and V by 4 bases; bases with no gene match: 21. CDR3 length: 16 amino acids. Per the germline V gene, CDR1 is SGHAT and CDR2 is FQDESV (reference sequence). CDR3 DNA: TGTGCCAGCAGCTCCGTCGGGGCGGGAGAATTCAGATACGCGTATTTT. Protein: CASSSVGAGEFRYAYF. The variable domain in full, completed from reference TRBV11-1 and TRBJ2-3, reads EAEVAQSPRYKITEKSQAVAFWCDPISGHATLYWYRQILGQGPELLVQFQDESVVDDSQLPKDRFSAERLKGVDSTLKIQPAELGDSAMYLCASSSVGAGEFRYAYFGPGTRLTVL.

This sequence joins TRBV11-2 and TRBJ2-7, with a possible D match to TRBD1 (5 bases). The germline V gene has CDR1 SGHAT and CDR2 FQNNGV. V lost 5 bases to trimming and J lost 9 bases, with 17 bases between them. The CDR3 totals 13 residues. In DNA form, the CDR3 reads TGTGCCAGCAGCGCCCTGACAGACCTGGGGCAGTACTTC. Translating gives CASSALTDLGQYF. Variable domain in full (rest from reference TRBV11-2 and TRBJ2-7): EAGVAQSPRYKIIEKRQSVAFWCNPISGHATLYWYQQILGQGPKLLIQFQNNGVVDDSQLPKDRFSAERLKGVDSTLKIQPAKLEDSAVYLCASSALTDLGQYFGPGTRLTVT.

As for this clonotype: The CDR3 ends on some other residue instead of the conserved phenylalanine or tryptophan, so this is likely a read error. The gene calls are TRBV4-1 and TRBJ2-5; tentative D call: TRBD1 (6 bases). Germline V CDR1 and CDR2: MGHRA, YSYEKL. The CDR3 spans 13 residues. V shed 6 bases and J shed 7 bases, with 15 bases lying between them. CDR3 nucleotides: TGCGCCAGCAGGCCAGTGGGGGCAGGGACCCAGTACTCC. Protein: CASRPVGAGTQYS.

Here the CDR3 reads CASSRRQGASQPQHF. CDR3 in DNA: TGTGCCAGCAGCAGGAGACAGGGGGCAAGCCAGCCCCAGCATTTT. The V gene is TRBV5-6, the J gene TRBJ1-5; 10 nucleotides agree with TRBD1. V was clipped by 4 bases and J by 7 bases; unmatched bases: 8. This CDR3 is 15 amino acids long. Germline-derived CDR1 and CDR2 are SGHDT and YYEEEE.

This clonotype has more than one count but fewer than ten. The chain combines TRBV27 with TRBJ2-7, with D uncertain. This CDR3 has 14 residues. Germline V gene lookup returns CDR1 MNHEY and CDR2 SMNVEV (reference sequence). Trimming pared 2 bases from V and 1 base from J, leaving 9 bases between. The CDR3 region has the DNA TGTGCCAGCAGTTTACGGTTCTCTTCCTACGAGCAGTACTTC. This translates into CASSLRFSSYEQYF.

This chain joins TRBV20-1 and TRBJ2-1; possible D gene TRBD1, 6 bases. Germline V lookup: CDR1 DFQATT, CDR2 SNEGSKA (reference sequence). There are 14 residues in the CDR3. V dropped 5 bases and J dropped 7 bases, with 18 bases sitting between them. As DNA, the CDR3 is TGCAGTGCTGACAGAGGGGGTAGGTCGAATGAGCAGTTCTTC. Its protein product is CSADRGGRSNEQFF.

This clonotype appeared a single time. The rearrangement uses TRBV5-5 and TRBJ2-5, with 7 bases lining up with TRBD1. Germline V gene data show CDR1 as SGHKS and CDR2 as YYEKEE (reference sequence). V was pared by 4 bases and J by 1 base, with 4 bases of the junction left unmatched. The CDR3 runs 14 residues. As DNA, the CDR3 is TGTGCCAGCAGCCCGTGGGACAGCCAAGAGACCCAGTACTTC. It yields the protein CASSPWDSQETQYF.

V gene TRBV4-3 combines with J gene TRBJ2-5; perhaps TRBD2 as D (6 bases). In germline, CDR1 is LGHNA, CDR2 YSLEER. V was trimmed by 5 bases and J by 5 bases, leaving 21 bases between them. The CDR3 runs 16 residues. The CDR3 sequence is CASSYKFGPEGETQYF. DNA for the CDR3: TGCGCCAGCAGCTATAAGTTTGGGCCGGAGGGCGAGACCCAGTACTTC.

This clonotype was seen a handful of times. V and J are TRBV18 and TRBJ2-7, with D tentatively TRBD2 (6 bases). V was cut by 1 base and J by 0 bases, with 7 bases left in between. Germline CDR1 reads KGHSH; CDR2 reads LQKENI. The CDR3 has 14 amino acids. CDR3 sequence reads: CASSPQEGSYEQYF. Written as DNA, the CDR3 is TGTGCCAGCTCACCACAGGAGGGCTCCTACGAGCAGTACTTC.

This clonotype showed up many times. The rearrangement uses TRBV29-1 and TRBJ2-3, with 9 positions matching TRBD2. Germline CDR1 and CDR2: SQVTM and ANQGSEA. This CDR3 has 13 residues. V gave up 4 bases and J gave up 4 bases; unmatched junction bases: 3. The CDR3 DNA is TGCAGCGTTGTTCTAGCGGGATCAGATACGCAGTATTTT. It translates to CSVVLAGSDTQYF.

V gene TRBV4-2 combines with J gene TRBJ2-5; possible D gene TRBD1, 6 bases. The CDR3 covers 14 residues. Germline V gives CDR1 LGHNA, CDR2 YNFKEQ. The V and J ends lost 5 bases and 1 base respectively, with 11 bases between them. The CDR3: CASSIQGSQETQYF. CDR3 in DNA: TGTGCCAGCAGCATACAGGGCAGCCAAGAGACCCAGTACTTC.

This clonotype came up a few times. In DNA, the CDR3 is TGTGCCAGCACCCCCCCTGGGGTACCCAATGAGCAGTTCTTC. It is translated as CASTPPGVPNEQFF. The chain is built from TRBV7-8 and TRBJ2-1; D unclear. CDR1 and CDR2 from the germline V gene are SGHVS and FQNEAQ. The V and J ends lost 7 bases and 6 bases respectively, with 16 bases between them. This CDR3 region has 14 residues.

The V and J genes are TRBV7-2 and TRBJ2-3; 7 bases are a match to TRBD2. The CDR3 spans 12 residues. Germline lookup yields CDR1 SGHTA and CDR2 FQGNSA. Germline trimming cut 1 base from V and 8 bases from J; bases unmatched to any gene: 0. The CDR3 spells CASSLGEGTQYF. DNA of the CDR3: TGTGCCAGCAGCTTAGGGGAGGGTACGCAGTATTTT.

CDR3 bases: TGTGCCAGCAGTTTCCCGGATCCAGCCGGGGGAGAAATGAACTATGGCTACACCTTC. It yields the protein CASSFPDPAGGEMNYGYTF. The J gene is TRBJ1-2, the V gene TRBV28, with D possibly matching TRBD1 (5 bases). V was clipped by 3 bases and J by 2 bases, with 25 bases between them. There are 19 residues in the CDR3. Germline V lookup: CDR1 MDHEN, CDR2 SYDVKM.

This clonotype was observed a handful of times. The chain employs TRBV4-1 and TRBJ2-7, with TRBD2 matching 8 bases. The CDR3 covers 15 residues. Germline CDR1 reads MGHRA; CDR2 reads YSYEKL. Unmatched junction bases numbered 2, after V lost 1 base and J lost 0 bases. The CDR3: CASSQGLASSYEQYF. In DNA form, the CDR3 reads TGCGCCAGCAGCCAAGGACTAGCGAGCTCCTACGAGCAGTACTTC.

The chain has TRBV25-1 and TRBJ2-4, with TRBD2 as a possible D gene (6 bases). The DNA end is more similar to TRBJ2-7, so the J call may be wrong. This CDR3 is 13 amino acids long. Germline V lookup: CDR1 MGHDK, CDR2 SYGVNS. The DNA of the CDR3 is TGTGCCCGCGGACGGGGGTCACTCTACGAGCAGTACTTC. It translates to CARGRGSLYEQYF.

This clonotype came up a few times. Written as DNA, the CDR3 is TGCAGTGCTAGAGGGACAGGGGGCGCGACAGATACGCAGTATTTT. Translating gives CSARGTGGATDTQYF. The chain carries TRBV20-1 and TRBJ2-3; 11 bases are a match to TRBD1. Germline V gene data show CDR1 as DFQATT and CDR2 as SNEGSKA (reference sequence). With 1 base clipped from V and 3 bases from J, the junction kept 3 bases outside the gene matches. There are 15 residues in the CDR3.

The chain recombines TRBV10-3 with TRBJ2-1; 11 positions agree with TRBD2. The germline V gene has CDR1 ENHRY and CDR2 SYGVKD. CDR3 length: 13 amino acids. V was clipped by 8 bases and J by 8 bases; unmatched bases: 5. The chain's CDR3 is CAIRVAGGDEQFF. The CDR3 DNA sequence: TGTGCCATCCGAGTAGCGGGAGGGGATGAGCAGTTCTTC.

Notes on this clonotype: Relative to the germline gene, one junction end is altered; a read error may explain this. The chain recombines TRBV2 with TRBJ2-7; no clear D gene. Germline CDR1 is SNHLY and CDR2 is FYNNEI. This CDR3 has 12 amino acids. The CDR3 reads CASVDGSYEQYF. DNA for the CDR3: TGTGCCAGCGTAGACGGCTCCTACGAGCAGTACTTT.

CDR3 nucleotide sequence: TGCAGTGCTAGCGCAGGGGGCGAGGTGTATGGCTACACCTTC. Amino acid sequence: CSASAGGEVYGYTF. V is TRBV20-1 and J is TRBJ1-2, with TRBD1 identical over 8 bases. The CDR3 length is 14 residues. Trimming at V came to 3 bases and at J to 5 bases, leaving 8 bases not matched to a gene. Germline V CDR1 and CDR2: DFQATT, SNEGSKA (reference sequence).

The V and J genes are TRBV27 and TRBJ2-7; D not certain. Matching the DNA end better, TRBJ2-5 makes the J call doubtful. The germline V gene encodes CDR1 MNHEY and CDR2 SMNVEV (reference sequence). The CDR3 consists of 14 residues. The CDR3 DNA reads as TGTGCCAGCAGTTTATCGCTTCATTCGGGGACCCAGTACTTC. As protein: CASSLSLHSGTQYF.

The CDR3 is CASSLVQDNSPLHF. The CDR3 bases are TGTGCCAGCAGTTTAGTACAGGATAATTCACCCCTCCACTTT. The chain carries TRBV27 and TRBJ1-6; a weak D match, TRBD1 (5 bases). This CDR3 is built from 14 residues. V dropped 2 bases and J dropped 5 bases, with 7 bases sitting between them. CDR1 is MNHEY, CDR2 SMNVEV, per germline (reference sequence).

The chain has TRBV28 and TRBJ1-2; no definite D call. Deletions cut 4 bases from V and 4 bases from J, with 7 bases between. This CDR3 spans 12 amino acids. CDR1 is MDHEN, CDR2 SYDVKM, per germline. CDR3 sequence reads: CASSSDVYGYTF. The DNA for the CDR3 is TGTGCCAGCAGTTCAGACGTCTATGGCTACACCTTC.

This clonotype was seen more than once but under ten times. This chain links TRBV5-1 with TRBJ2-1, with 11 bases identical to TRBD2. The CDR3 consists of 17 residues. V lost 0 bases to trimming and J lost 2 bases; unmatched junction nucleotides: 4. In germline, CDR1 is SGHRS, CDR2 YFSETQ. CDR3 sequence (DNA): TGCGCCAGCAGCTTGGGACTAGCGGGATACGCCTACAATGAGCAGTTCTTC. Its protein product is CASSLGLAGYAYNEQFF.

This sequence joins TRBV6-1 and TRBJ2-1, with D unclear. V dropped 2 bases and J dropped 0 bases, with 11 bases sitting between them. There are 16 residues in the CDR3. CDR1 is MNHNS and CDR2 is SASEGT in the germline V gene. The CDR3 DNA is TGTGCCAGCAGTGAACAAAGGCTAGACTCCTACAATGAGCAGTTCTTC. Protein: CASSEQRLDSYNEQFF.

This clonotype has just a few counts. V gene TRBV13 combines with J gene TRBJ2-1; TRBD1 aligns across 10 bases. CDR1 and CDR2 (germline): PRHDT, FYEKMQ (reference sequence). This CDR3 contains 14 residues. V was clipped by 5 bases and J by 9 bases; unmatched bases: 7. This CDR3 is CASSPRTGGIEQFF. CDR3 coding DNA: TGTGCCAGCAGCCCAAGGACAGGGGGAATTGAGCAGTTCTTC.

This clonotype was recorded once. This chain connects TRBV5-4 to TRBJ2-7; no definite D call. Trimming took off 8 bases at V and 7 bases at J, with 19 bases between the two ends. CDR1 and CDR2 from the germline V gene are SGHNT and YYREEE (reference sequence). This CDR3 spans 13 amino acids. The CDR3 region is CASSPDLLGEQYF. Here the CDR3 DNA reads TGTGCCAGTAGCCCCGACCTTTTGGGAGAGCAGTACTTC. Based on the CDR3 plus reference TRBV5-4 and TRBJ2-7, the full variable domain is ETGVTQSPTHLIKTRGQQVTLRCSSQSGHNTVSWYQQALGQGPQFIFQYYREEENGRGNFPPRFSGLQFPNYSSELNVNALELDDSALYLCASSPDLLGEQYFGPGTRLTVT.